The present T cell receptor beta chain was sequenced within a study of T cell clonality in common variable immunodeficiency. This clone showed up just a few times. Its target is unknown. A junction boundary mismatches the germline segment, possibly from a read error. The read terminates 3 residues before the CDR3 end, so the remaining end is supplied by the germline J gene. The V gene's germline CDR1 is KGHSH and CDR2 LQKENI. The CDR3 is 15 residues long. Blood came from CVID subjects not ill and not taking immunomodulatory or immunosuppressive medication. The assay was immunoSEQ multiplex PCR, and TCRdb's table has in-frame clones only and misses some. The repertoire consists of 30,000 to 40,000 clones, none detected only once. Study results and caveats: Fewer deletions and N-nucleotide insertions were reportedly seen in common variable immunodeficiency TCR beta sequences.

The V and J genes are TRBV18 and TRBJ2-1; TRBD2 matches at 13 bases. This clonotype was sampled from a human donor with common variable immunodeficiency. The sequencing sample was made of peripheral blood mononuclear cells. The sequenced part of the CDR3 DNA is TGTGCCAGCTCGCCACTAGCGGGAGGGCCCAATGAG. As protein: CASSPLAGGPNE. The whole CDR3 reads CASSPLAGGPNEQFF.